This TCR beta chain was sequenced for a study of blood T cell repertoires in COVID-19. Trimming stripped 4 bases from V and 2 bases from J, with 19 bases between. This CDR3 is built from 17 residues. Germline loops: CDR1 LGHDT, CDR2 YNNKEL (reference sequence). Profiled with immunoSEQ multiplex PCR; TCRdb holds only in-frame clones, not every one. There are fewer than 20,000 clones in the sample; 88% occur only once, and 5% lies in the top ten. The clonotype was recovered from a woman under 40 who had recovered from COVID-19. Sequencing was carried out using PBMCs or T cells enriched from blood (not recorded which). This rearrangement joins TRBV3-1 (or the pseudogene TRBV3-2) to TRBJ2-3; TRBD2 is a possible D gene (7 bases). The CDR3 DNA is TGTGCCAGCAGCCGAGCCGGTGCGGGGGCCTACACAGATACGCAGTATTTT. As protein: CASSRAGAGAYTDTQYF.